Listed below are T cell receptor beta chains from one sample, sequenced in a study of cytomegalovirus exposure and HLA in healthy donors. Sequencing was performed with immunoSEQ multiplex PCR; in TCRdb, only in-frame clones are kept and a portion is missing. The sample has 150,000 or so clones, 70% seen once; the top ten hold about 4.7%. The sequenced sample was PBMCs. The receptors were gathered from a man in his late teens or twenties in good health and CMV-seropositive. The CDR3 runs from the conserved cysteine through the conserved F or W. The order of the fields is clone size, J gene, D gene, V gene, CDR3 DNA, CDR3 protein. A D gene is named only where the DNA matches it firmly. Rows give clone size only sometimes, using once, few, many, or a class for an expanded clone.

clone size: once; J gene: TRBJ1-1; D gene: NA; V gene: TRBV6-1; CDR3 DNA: TGTGCCAGCATGATTGGACGGGGAGAGACTGAAGCTTTCTTT; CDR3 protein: CASMIGRGETEAFF
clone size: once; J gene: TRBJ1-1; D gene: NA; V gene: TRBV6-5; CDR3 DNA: TGTGCCAGCAGTTTTCAGAATGAAGCTTTCTTT; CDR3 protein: CASSFQNEAFF
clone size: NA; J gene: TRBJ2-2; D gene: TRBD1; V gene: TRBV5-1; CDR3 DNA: TGCGCCAGCAGCCTCGGACAGGGTATCGGGGAGCTGTTTTTT; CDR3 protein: CASSLGQGIGELFF
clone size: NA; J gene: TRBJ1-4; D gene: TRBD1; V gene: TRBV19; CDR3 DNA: TGTGCCAGTAGTATTTCGGCAGGGGGTGGGGAAAAACTGTTTTTT; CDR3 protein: CASSISAGGGEKLFF
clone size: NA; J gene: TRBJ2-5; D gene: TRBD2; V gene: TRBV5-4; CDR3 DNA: TGTGCCAGCAGCTTTATGACGGGAGGCCAAGAGACCCAGTACTTC; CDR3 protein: CASSFMTGGQETQYF
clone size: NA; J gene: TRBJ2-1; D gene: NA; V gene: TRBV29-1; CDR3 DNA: TGCAGTTCAGGCGGGGCGAACAATGAGCAGTTCTTC; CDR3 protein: CSSGGANNEQFF
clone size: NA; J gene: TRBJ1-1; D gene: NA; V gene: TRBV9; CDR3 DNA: TGTGCCAGCAGCGTACAGGTTGAACTCGGCCCTGAAGCTTTCTTT; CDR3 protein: CASSVQVELGPEAFF
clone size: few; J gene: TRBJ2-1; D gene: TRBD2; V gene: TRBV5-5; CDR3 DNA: TGTGCCAGCAGCCCCCTTAGCGGGAGTTCCTACAATGAGCAGTTCTTC; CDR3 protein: CASSPLSGSSYNEQFF
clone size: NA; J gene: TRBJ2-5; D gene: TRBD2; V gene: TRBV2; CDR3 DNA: TGTGCCAGCAGCCAGACTAGCGGAAGACAAGAGACCCAGTACTTC; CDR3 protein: CASSQTSGRQETQYF
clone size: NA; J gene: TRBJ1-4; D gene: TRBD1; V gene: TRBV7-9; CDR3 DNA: TGTGCCAGCAGAGGGGACAGCGTCGATGAAAAACTGTTTTTT; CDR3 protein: CASRGDSVDEKLFF
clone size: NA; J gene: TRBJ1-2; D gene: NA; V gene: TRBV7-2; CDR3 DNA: TGTGCCAGCAGCGCTAGGCGGGGAGGCGGTGGCTACACCTTC; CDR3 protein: CASSARRGGGGYTF
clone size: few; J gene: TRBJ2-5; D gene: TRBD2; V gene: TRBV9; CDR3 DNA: TGTGCCAGCAGCGTAGTGGGGGGGTGGCAAGAGACCCAGTACTTC; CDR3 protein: CASSVVGGWQETQYF
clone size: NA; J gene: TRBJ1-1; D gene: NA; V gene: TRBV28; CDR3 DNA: TGTGCCAGCAGTTCGGGGGGTTCGAACACTGAAGCTTTCTTT; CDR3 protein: CASSSGGSNTEAFF
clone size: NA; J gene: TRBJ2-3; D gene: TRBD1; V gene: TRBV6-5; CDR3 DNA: TGTGCCAGCAGTTACTCGGGACAGTCCGGGAATACGCAGTATTTT; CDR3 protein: CASSYSGQSGNTQYF
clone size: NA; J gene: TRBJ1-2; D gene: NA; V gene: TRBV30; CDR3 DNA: TGTGCCTGGCACTCCGAGGCATCGCCAAACTATGGCTACACCTTC; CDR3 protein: CAWHSEASPNYGYTF
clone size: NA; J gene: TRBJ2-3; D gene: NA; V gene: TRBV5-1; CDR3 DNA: TGCGCCAGCAGCTGGGCGGGTGGCACAGATACGCAGTATTTT; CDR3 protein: CASSWAGGTDTQYF
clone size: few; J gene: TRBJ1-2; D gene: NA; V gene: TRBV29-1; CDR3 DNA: TGCAGCGTTGAGGCAGGTGGCTACACCTTC; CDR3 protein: CSVEAGGYTF
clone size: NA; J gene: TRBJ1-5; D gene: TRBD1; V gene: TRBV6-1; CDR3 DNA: TGTGCCAGCAGGGCGGACAGGCAGGGGAATCAGCCCCAGCATTTT; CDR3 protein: CASRADRQGNQPQHF
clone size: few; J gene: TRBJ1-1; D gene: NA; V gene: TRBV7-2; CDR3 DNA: TGTGCCAGCGAAGAGGCAGGAGGGTCTTTCTTT; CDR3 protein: CASEEAGGSFF
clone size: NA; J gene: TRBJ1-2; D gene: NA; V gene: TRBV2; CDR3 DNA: TGTGCCAGCAGTGAAGGTGGCACCCTCTATGGCTACACCTTC; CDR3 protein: CASSEGGTLYGYTF
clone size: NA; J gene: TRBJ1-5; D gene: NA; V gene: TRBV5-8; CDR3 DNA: TGTGCCAGCAGCTTGCCCGGGTCGCATCAGCCCCAGCATTTT; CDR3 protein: CASSLPGSHQPQHF
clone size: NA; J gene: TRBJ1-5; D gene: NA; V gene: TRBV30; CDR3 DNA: TGTGCCTGGTCGGACGGGGGCAATCAGCCCCAGCATTTT; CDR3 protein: CAWSDGGNQPQHF
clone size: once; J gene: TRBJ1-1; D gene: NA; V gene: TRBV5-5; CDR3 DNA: TGTGCCAGCAGCTTAACACGAACCGTAACTGAAGCTTTCTTT; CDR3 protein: CASSLTRTVTEAFF
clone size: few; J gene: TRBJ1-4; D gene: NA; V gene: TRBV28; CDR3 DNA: TGTGCCAGCAGTTTATGGGGGGCCGCTAATGAAAAACTGTTTTTT; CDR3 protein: CASSLWGAANEKLFF
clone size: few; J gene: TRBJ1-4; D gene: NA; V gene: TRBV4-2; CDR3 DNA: TGTGCCAGCAGCCGACAGTTATTAAATGAAAAACTGTTTTTT; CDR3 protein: CASSRQLLNEKLFF
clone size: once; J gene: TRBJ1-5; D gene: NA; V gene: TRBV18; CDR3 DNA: TGTGCCAGCTCACCTTCAGGGTCGGGCAATCAGCCCCAGCATTTT; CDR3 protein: CASSPSGSGNQPQHF
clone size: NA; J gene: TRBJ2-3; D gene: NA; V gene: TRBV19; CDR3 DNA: TGTGCCACCTCCGGTCAGGTTATGACAGATACGCAGTATTTT; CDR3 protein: CATSGQVMTDTQYF
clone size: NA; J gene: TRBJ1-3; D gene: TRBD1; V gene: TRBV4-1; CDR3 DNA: TGCGCCAGCAGCCAACGACAGGGGAGCGCTGGAAACACCATATATTTT; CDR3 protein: CASSQRQGSAGNTIYF
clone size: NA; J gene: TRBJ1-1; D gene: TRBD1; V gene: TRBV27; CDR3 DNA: TGTGCCAGCAGTTCATCAGGGGGAGCCACTGAAGCTTTCTTT; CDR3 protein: CASSSSGGATEAFF
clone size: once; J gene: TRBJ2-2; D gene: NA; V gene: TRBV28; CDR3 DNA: TGTGCCAGCAGTACCCCTCGGGGGCTGTTTTTT; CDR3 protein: CASSTPRGLFF
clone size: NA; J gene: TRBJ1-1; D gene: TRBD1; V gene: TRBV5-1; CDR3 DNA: TGCGCCAGCAGGGCCGGGACAGGGTCCACTGAAGCTTTCTTT; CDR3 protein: CASRAGTGSTEAFF
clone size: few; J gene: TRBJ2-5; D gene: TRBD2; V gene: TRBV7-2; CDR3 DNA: TGTGCCAGCAGCTTAGGAGTCGGGAGGGCTGGAGAGACCCAGTACTTC; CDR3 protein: CASSLGVGRAGETQYF
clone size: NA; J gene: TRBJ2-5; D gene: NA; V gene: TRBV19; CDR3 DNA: TGTGCCAGTAGCCCCCGGGACTTCGGGGTAGAGACCCAGTACTTC; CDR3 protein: CASSPRDFGVETQYF
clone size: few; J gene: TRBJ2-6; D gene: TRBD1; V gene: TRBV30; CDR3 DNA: TGTGCCTGTCGGGACAGGGCAAACTCTGGGGCCAACGTCCTGACTTTC; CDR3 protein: CACRDRANSGANVLTF
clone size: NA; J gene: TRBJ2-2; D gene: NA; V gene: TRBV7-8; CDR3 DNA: TGTGCCAGCAGCTCCAACGACAGGATGAACACCGGGGAGCTGTTTTTT; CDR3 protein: CASSSNDRMNTGELFF
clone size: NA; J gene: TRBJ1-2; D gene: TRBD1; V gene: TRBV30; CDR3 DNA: TGTGCCTGGAGTCCCGGACAGGACTATGGCTACACCTTC; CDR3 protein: CAWSPGQDYGYTF
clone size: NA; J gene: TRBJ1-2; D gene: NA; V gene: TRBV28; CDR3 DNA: TGTGCCAGCAGTATCGAGGGGGAAAACTATGGCTACACCTTC; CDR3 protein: CASSIEGENYGYTF
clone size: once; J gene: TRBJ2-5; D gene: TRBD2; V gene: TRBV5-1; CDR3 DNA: TGCGCCAGCAGCTCCAGCGGGAGCGGATTGGGAGAGACCCAGTACTTC; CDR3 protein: CASSSSGSGLGETQYF
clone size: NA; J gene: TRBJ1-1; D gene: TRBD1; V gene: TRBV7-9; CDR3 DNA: TGTTCCGGCGGACAGGAGAACACTGAAGCTTTCTTT; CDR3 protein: CSGGQENTEAFF
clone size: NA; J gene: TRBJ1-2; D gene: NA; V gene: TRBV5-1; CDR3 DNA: TGCGCCAGCAGCTTGGCCGAGTATGCCTATGGCTACACCTTC; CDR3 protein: CASSLAEYAYGYTF
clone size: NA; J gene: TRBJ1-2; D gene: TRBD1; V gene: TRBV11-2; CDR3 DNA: TGTGCCAGCAGCCCCATTGGACAGGGCAGGAAGCGAGGCTACACCTTC; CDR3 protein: CASSPIGQGRKRGYTF
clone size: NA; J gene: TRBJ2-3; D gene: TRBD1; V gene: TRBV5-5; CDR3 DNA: TGTGCCAGCAGCGACAGGGGGGCTTCAGATACGCAGTATTTT; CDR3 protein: CASSDRGASDTQYF
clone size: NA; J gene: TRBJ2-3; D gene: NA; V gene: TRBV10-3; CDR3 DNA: TGTGCCATCAGTAAGGTGGGTCCAGGGGCTAGCACAGATACGCAGTATTTT; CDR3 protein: CAISKVGPGASTDTQYF